The clone carrying this TCR beta chain was recorded only once. The sample belongs to a study of blood T cell repertoires in COVID-19. At the level of the study: PBMCs, B-cell-depleted T cells, or T cells were the source of the cDNA or gDNA that made up the material.

Germline values: CDR1 LGHNA, CDR2 YNFKEQ. This CDR3 has 18 amino acids. The V and J ends lost 2 bases and 9 bases, in that order; junction bases with no gene match: 17. Only in-frame clones appear in the TCRdb table, and some are missing; sequencing was by immunoSEQ multiplex PCR. The sample lists roughly 130,000 clones; approximately 80% were seen once. J is TRBJ2-1 and V is TRBV4-2, with TRBD2 matching over 9 bases. This receptor was identified in a man between 65 and 85 years old with acute or convalescent COVID-19. The source material was peripheral blood. The CDR3 region has the DNA TGTGCCAGCAGCCAAATCGGGACTAGCCGCGGCCCCATGTCTGAGCAGTTCTTC. Protein: CASSQIGTSRGPMSEQFF.